This T cell receptor (beta chain) originates from a study of shared clonotypes between healthy human individuals. General study findings and limits: Several donors had about 5% of their naive CD4 clonotypes in common.

CDR1 and CDR2 (germline): SGDLS, YYNGEE. The CDR3 has 11 amino acids. Deletions cut 5 bases from V and 5 bases from J, with 4 bases between. Only in-frame clones appear in the TCRdb table, and some are missing; sequencing was by immunoSEQ multiplex PCR. The table lists fewer than 1.6 million clones, approximately 98.5% of them singletons. As concerns this clone: As yet, its antigen is unknown.

Sequenced input: naive CD4+ T cells sorted from blood. Subset denoted: CD45RA+ positively selected. The TCR comes from a man aged 25-40 years in good health. The V gene is TRBV9, the J gene TRBJ2-2; D remains ambiguous. The CDR3 here is CASRGTGELFF. The CDR3 DNA reads as TGTGCCAGCAGGGGGACCGGGGAGCTGTTTTTT.